This is a list of T cell receptor beta chains from one sample in a study of cytomegalovirus exposure and HLA in healthy donors. Some clones are missing from TCRdb's copy, which holds only in-frame ones; the method was immunoSEQ multiplex PCR. Of approximately 200,000 clones listed, about 86% were seen once; the top ten hold 2.9%. Sequenced material: PBMCs. All receptors come from a woman under 30 in good health and CMV-seronegative. Both conserved end residues are part of each CDR3. Fields, in order: V gene, CDR3 protein.

TRBV30 | CAWSKVYRDEQFF
TRBV5-4 | CASSLGGRPRPKNIQYF
TRBV5-6 | CASSPVLTDTQYF
TRBV7-9 | CASSLVQGGEQYF
TRBV9 | CASSVMAGFNTGELFF
TRBV5-1 | CASSTGQFEQYF
TRBV19 | CASSRSRVLDTQYF
TRBV5-1 | CASTPGGGGETQYF
TRBV7-2 | CASSGRAGNEQFF
TRBV29-1 | CSVINTSIVDTQYF
TRBV11-2 | CASSPGLALEQYF
TRBV6-4 | CASSDGSGSTDTQYF
TRBV7-2 | CASSLRGSRLAANTGELFF
TRBV9 | CASSEGQGWGTQYF
TRBV27 | CASSATGNTEAFF
TRBV13 | CASSEKTGRYGELFF
TRBV7-3 | CASSPSTGGQYNEQFF
TRBV14 | CASSGLVGLKNTEAFF
TRBV5-6 | CASSFERGVYEQYF
TRBV5-4 | CASSPGGHSIGQTDTQYF
TRBV7-2 | CASSLGLAGYEQYF
TRBV5-1 | CASSLVGEGYGYTF
TRBV5-4 | CASSHAGWPGELFF
TRBV28 | CASSPWTGGAGANVLTF
TRBV27 | CASSLGRPTDTQYF
TRBV6-1 | CASSRAGRSNQPQHF
TRBV4-3 | CASSRGQGKGNEQFF
TRBV28 | CASSPWTGGAYEQYF
TRBV28 | CASSTLGGGNTIYF
TRBV5-1 | CASSGGQGALETQYF
TRBV28 | CASGQAESYEQYF
TRBV7-2 | CASSLLYRPNYGYTF
TRBV10-3 | CAISETYGDGYTF
TRBV2 | CATGGSFYEQYF
TRBV5-1 | CASSLGPLAGSADEQFF
TRBV11-2 | CASSLGPGTSLYNEQFF
TRBV28 | CASSSPGLNKPQHF
TRBV4-1 | CASSLLPGANYGYTF
TRBV30 | CAWSYRQSRSYNEQFF
TRBV4-1 | CASSQGGFTGTGHNEQFF
TRBV4-1 | CASSQNPQGSEQFF
TRBV27 | CASSLSFRGEKLFF
TRBV5-1 | CASRPGQGDYEQYF
TRBV19 | CASSIPRTNTGELFF